Below, 4 T cell receptor beta chains from the same sample are listed, as sequenced in a study of cytomegalovirus exposure and HLA in healthy donors. The PCR had 60 Vbeta and 13 Jbeta primers. Sequencing used immunoSEQ multiplex PCR; TCRdb keeps in-frame clones, though not all of them. Among about 93,000 clones listed, 70% to 80% were seen once. Sequencing was carried out using PBMCs. The receptors originated from a man aged 25 to 40 in good health and CMV-seronegative.

This chain joins TRBV6-5 and TRBJ1-2; 7 bases are a match to TRBD1. CDR3 length: 14 amino acids. V shed 5 bases, J shed 2 bases, and the junction held 5 bases outside the gene matches. Per germline, CDR1 MNHEY and CDR2 SVGAGI. The CDR3 DNA is TGTGCCAGCAGTCCGGGACAGAGAAACTATGGCTACACCTTC. It yields the protein CASSPGQRNYGYTF.

The gene calls are TRBV27 and TRBJ2-7, with D possibly being TRBD2 (6 bases). Germline CDR1 MNHEY, CDR2 SMNVEV (reference sequence). The CDR3 contains 12 residues. V was trimmed by 6 bases and J by 4 bases, leaving 10 bases between them. The CDR3 nucleotides read TGTGCCAGCAGCCGCCGGGGGTACGAGCAGTACTTC. Translating it yields CASSRRGYEQYF.

The V gene is TRBV5-4, the J gene TRBJ1-2; 12 bases map to TRBD1. In germline, CDR1 is SGHNT, CDR2 YYREEE (reference sequence). The trim removed 4 bases at V and 7 bases at J, leaving 11 bases unmatched. This CDR3 spans 16 amino acids. The CDR3 region is CASSPTGGQGAGGYTF. Written as DNA, the CDR3 is TGTGCCAGCAGCCCAACTGGGGGACAGGGGGCTGGTGGCTACACCTTC.

The chain links TRBV4-3 to TRBJ2-3, with 11 nucleotides matching TRBD2. Looked up from germline, CDR1 is LGHNA and CDR2 is YSLEER. V was pared by 1 base and J by 2 bases, with 8 bases of the junction left unmatched. The length of the CDR3 is 18 residues. The CDR3 protein is CASSQVILAGAVTDTQYF. CDR3 DNA sequence: TGCGCCAGCAGCCAAGTGATACTAGCGGGGGCCGTCACAGATACGCAGTATTTT.